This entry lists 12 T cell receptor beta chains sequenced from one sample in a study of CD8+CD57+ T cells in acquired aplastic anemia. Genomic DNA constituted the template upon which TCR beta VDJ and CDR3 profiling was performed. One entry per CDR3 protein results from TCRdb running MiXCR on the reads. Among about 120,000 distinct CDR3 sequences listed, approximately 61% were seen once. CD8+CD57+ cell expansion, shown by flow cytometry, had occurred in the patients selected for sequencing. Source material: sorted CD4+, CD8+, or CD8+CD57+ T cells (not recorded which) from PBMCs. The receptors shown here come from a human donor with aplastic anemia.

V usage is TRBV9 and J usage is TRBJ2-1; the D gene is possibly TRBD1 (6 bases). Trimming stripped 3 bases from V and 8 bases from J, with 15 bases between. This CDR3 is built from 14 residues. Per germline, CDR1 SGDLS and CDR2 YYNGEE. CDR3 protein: CASSDPGTHDEQFF. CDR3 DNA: TGTGCCAGCAGCGACCCCGGGACACACGATGAGCAGTTCTTC. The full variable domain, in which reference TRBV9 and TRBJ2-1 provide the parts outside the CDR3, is DSGVTQTPKHLITATGQRVTLRCSPRSGDLSVYWYQQSLDQGLQFLIQYYNGEERAKGNILERFSAQQFPDLHSELNLSSLELGDSALYFCASSDPGTHDEQFFGPGTRLTVL.

The chain's CDR3 is CASSIRDGLRDTQYF. In DNA form, the CDR3 reads TGTGCCAGTAGTATACGAGACGGACTAAGAGATACGCAGTATTTT. V usage is TRBV19 and J usage is TRBJ2-3; D is perhaps TRBD2 (6 bases). This CDR3 region has 15 residues. V lost 2 bases and J lost 5, with 14 bases in between. CDR1 is LNHDA, CDR2 SQIVND, per germline (reference sequence).

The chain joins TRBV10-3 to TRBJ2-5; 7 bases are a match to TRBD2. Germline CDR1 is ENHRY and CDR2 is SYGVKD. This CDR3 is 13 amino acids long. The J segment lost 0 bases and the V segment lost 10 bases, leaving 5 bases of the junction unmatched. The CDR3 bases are TGTGCCACCTGGGGGGGTGACCAAGAGACCCAGTACTTC. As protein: CATWGGDQETQYF.

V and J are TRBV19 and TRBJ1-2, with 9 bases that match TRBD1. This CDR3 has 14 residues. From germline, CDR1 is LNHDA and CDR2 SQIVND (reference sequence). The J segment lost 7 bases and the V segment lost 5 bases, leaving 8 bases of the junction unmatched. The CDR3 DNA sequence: TGTGCCAGTAGTGGCGGACAGGGGATTTCTGGCTACACCTTC. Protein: CASSGGQGISGYTF.

CDR3 nucleotide sequence: TGTGCCAGTTCTCAAGGAGAGGAGCAGTTCTTC. This translates into CASSQGEEQFF. The rearrangement links TRBV19 to TRBJ2-7, with no clear D. Near its end, the DNA agrees better with TRBJ2-1, so the J call may be wrong. Germline assignment: CDR1 LNHDA and CDR2 SQIVND (reference sequence). CDR3 size: 11 residues.

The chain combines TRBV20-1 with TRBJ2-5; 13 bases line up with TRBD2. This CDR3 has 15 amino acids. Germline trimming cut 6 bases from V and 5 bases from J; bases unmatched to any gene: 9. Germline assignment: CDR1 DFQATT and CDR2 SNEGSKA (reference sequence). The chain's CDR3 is CSAHRTSGSRETQYF. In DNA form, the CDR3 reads TGCAGTGCCCACAGGACTAGCGGGAGTCGGGAGACCCAGTACTTC.

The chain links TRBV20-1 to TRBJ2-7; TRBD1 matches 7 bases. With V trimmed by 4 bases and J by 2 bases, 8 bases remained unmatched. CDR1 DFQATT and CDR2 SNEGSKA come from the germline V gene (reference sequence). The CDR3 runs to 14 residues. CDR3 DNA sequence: TGCAGTGCTAAAAGACAGGGTGTCACCTACGAGCAGTACTTC. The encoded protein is CSAKRQGVTYEQYF.

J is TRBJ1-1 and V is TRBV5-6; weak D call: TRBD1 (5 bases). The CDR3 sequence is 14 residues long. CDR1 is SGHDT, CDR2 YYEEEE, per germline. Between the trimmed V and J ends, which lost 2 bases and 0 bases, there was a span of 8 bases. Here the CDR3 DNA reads TGTGCCAGCAGCTTTTGGGGGTTGAACACTGAAGCTTTCTTT. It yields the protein CASSFWGLNTEAFF.

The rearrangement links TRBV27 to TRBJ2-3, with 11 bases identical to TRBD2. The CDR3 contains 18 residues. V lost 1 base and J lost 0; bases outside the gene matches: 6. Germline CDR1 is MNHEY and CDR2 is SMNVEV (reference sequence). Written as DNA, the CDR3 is TGTGCCAGCAGTTTATACCTAGCGGGGGGCCTAAGCACAGATACGCAGTATTTT. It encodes CASSLYLAGGLSTDTQYF.

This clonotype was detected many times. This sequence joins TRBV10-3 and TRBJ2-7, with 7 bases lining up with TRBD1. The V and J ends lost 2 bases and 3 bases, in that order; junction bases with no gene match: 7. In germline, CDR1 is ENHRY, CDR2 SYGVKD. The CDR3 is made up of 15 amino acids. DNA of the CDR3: TGTGCCATCAGTGAGCCCCCGGGACAGATCTACGAGCAGTACTTC. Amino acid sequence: CAISEPPGQIYEQYF.

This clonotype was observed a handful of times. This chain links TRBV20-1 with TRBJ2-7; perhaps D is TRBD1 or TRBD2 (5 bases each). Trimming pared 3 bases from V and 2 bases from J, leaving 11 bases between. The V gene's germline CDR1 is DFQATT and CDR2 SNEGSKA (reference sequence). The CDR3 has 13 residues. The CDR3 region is CSARGTGPYEQYF. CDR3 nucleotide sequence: TGCAGTGCTAGGGGGACGGGACCCTACGAGCAGTACTTC.

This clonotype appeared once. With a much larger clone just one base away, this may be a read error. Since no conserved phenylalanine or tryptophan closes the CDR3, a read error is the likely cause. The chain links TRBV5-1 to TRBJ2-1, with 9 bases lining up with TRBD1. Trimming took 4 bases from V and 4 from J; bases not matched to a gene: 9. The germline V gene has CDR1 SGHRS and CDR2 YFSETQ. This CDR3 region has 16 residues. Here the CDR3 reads CASSPQGAVSYNEQFC. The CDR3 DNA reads TGCGCCAGCAGCCCACAGGGGGCGGTGTCTTACAATGAGCAGTTCTGC.